This T cell receptor beta chain was captured by sequencing in a study of T cells in Graves' hyperthyroidism and ophthalmopathy. J gave up 8 bases and V 4 bases, and 6 bases lay outside the gene matches. In germline, CDR1 is LNHDA, CDR2 SQIVND (reference sequence). The CDR3 is made up of 15 amino acids. TCR beta CDR3 regions were amplified from RNA. First-round RT-PCR targeting the TCR CDR3 was performed with the HTBI primer set. TCRdb called the multiplex PCR reads again in MiXCR, with one record for every CDR3 protein. Here the sample spans fewer than 350,000 distinct CDR3 sequences, roughly 15% being singletons.

This clonotype originated in a woman aged 40 to 49 with Graves' hyperthyroidism. The V and J genes are TRBV19 and TRBJ1-4; 11 bases match TRBD1. The sequenced sample consisted of blood. CDR3 region: CASSTTGTGGEKLFF. The CDR3 DNA sequence: TGTGCCAGTAGTACGACCGGGACAGGGGGAGAAAAACTGTTTTTT. Full variable domain (missing parts from reference TRBV19 and TRBJ1-4): DGGITQSPKYLFRKEGQNVTLSCEQNLNHDAMYWYRQDPGQGLRLIYYSQIVNDFQKGDIAEGYSVSREKKESFPLTVTSAQKNPTAFYLCASSTTGTGGEKLFFGSGTQLSVL.